This T cell receptor (beta chain) was profiled in a study of cytomegalovirus exposure and HLA in healthy donors. General observations from the study: Researchers reported from a later analysis that most CMV-associated TCR beta chains appeared HLA-restricted. Most TCR sequences were uncommon, yet certain public TCRs appeared in many donors. Excluded: some indistinguishable V segments such as TRBV6-2 and TRBV6-3. In vitro confirmation showed three CMV-associated chains to be CMV antigen specific.

PCR employed 60 Vbeta and 13 Jbeta primers. The assay was immunoSEQ multiplex PCR, and TCRdb's table has in-frame clones only and misses some. The sample has approximately 210,000 clones; 60% to 85% are singletons. With regard to this clone: Its specificity is not known.

CDR1 and CDR2 (germline): SGHNT, YENEEA. The CDR3 has 15 amino acids. Trimming cost V 5 bases and J 0 bases, with 8 bases left between them. The chain links TRBV11-3 to TRBJ2-6; D is uncertain. The sample taken for sequencing was PBMCs. The TCR originated in a girl aged 5-17 years in good health and CMV-seropositive. The CDR3 sequence is CASSPEYSGANVLTF. The CDR3 nucleotides are TGTGCCAGCAGCCCCGAGTACTCTGGGGCCAACGTCCTGACTTTC.